Below are 12 T cell receptor beta chains sequenced from a single sample in a study of T-cell memory formation after mild COVID-19. Using its own MiXCR run on the 5' RACE reads, TCRdb lists one record per CDR3 protein. The repertoire holds under 300,000 distinct CDR3 sequences, with approximately 10% as singletons. The sequenced sample was PBMCs or a T cell subset sorted from them (not recorded which). Receptor source: a man aged 18 to 35 who had mild COVID-19 (a few samples of this study predate the infection). Cell type and time point are not known.

The sample holds a few counts of this clonotype. This chain connects TRBV6-1 to TRBJ1-1; 10 bases are a match to TRBD1. Germline V gene lookup returns CDR1 MNHNS and CDR2 SASEGT. The CDR3 sequence is 15 residues long. Losses at the gene ends were 5 bases for V and 5 bases for J; bases not matched to a gene: 8. The CDR3 loop is CASSPRTGGRTEAFF. The CDR3 region has the DNA TGTGCCAGCAGTCCCCGGACAGGGGGGAGGACTGAAGCTTTCTTT.

This clonotype was seen only a few times. The chain combines TRBV7-6 with TRBJ2-7; D not resolved. V lost 5 bases to trimming and J lost 2 bases, with 10 bases between them. This CDR3 region has 13 residues. CDR1 is SGHVS, CDR2 FNYEAQ, per germline. CDR3 amino acids: CASSPGRPYEQYF. In nucleotides, the CDR3 is TGTGCCAGCAGCCCCGGACGGCCCTACGAGCAGTACTTC.

This chain links TRBV18 with TRBJ2-7; TRBD1 aligns across 7 bases. Trimming at V came to 3 bases and at J to 5 bases, leaving 4 bases not matched to a gene. This CDR3 spans 13 amino acids. Germline V lookup: CDR1 KGHSH, CDR2 LQKENI. The CDR3 loop reads CASSPTTGNEQYV. The CDR3 bases are TGTGCCAGCTCACCTACGACAGGGAACGAGCAGTACGTC.

This clonotype has only a few counts. The chain joins TRBV20-1 to TRBJ2-2, with 7 bases identical to TRBD1. The CDR3 spans 17 residues. The trim removed 0 bases at V and 4 bases at J, leaving 11 bases unmatched. In germline, CDR1 is DFQATT, CDR2 SNEGSKA (reference sequence). The DNA for the CDR3 is TGCAGTGCTAGAGATCGGTATAAGGGGGCGAGCACCGGGGAGCTGTTTTTT. It yields the protein CSARDRYKGASTGELFF.

This clonotype turned up a few times. The J gene is TRBJ2-3, the V gene TRBV7-9, with 9 positions matching TRBD1. Germline V CDR1 and CDR2: SEHNR, FQNEAQ (reference sequence). The trim removed 4 bases at V and 2 bases at J, leaving 7 bases unmatched. The CDR3 runs to 16 residues. In nucleotides, the CDR3 is TGTGCCAGCAGCTCGGGACAGGGAGGTAACACAGATACGCAGTATTTT. This translates into CASSSGQGGNTDTQYF.

The CDR3 bases are TGTGCCAGCACCCCACTGGGACAGGATGGTGAAGCTTTCTTT. Its protein product is CASTPLGQDGEAFF. The chain combines TRBV6-2 or TRBV6-3 with TRBJ1-1; 8 bases are shared with TRBD1. The J segment lost 7 bases and the V segment lost 7 bases, leaving 11 bases of the junction unmatched. This CDR3 region has 14 residues. Germline V gene lookup returns CDR1 MNHEY and CDR2 SVGEGT.

In this sample, this clonotype turned up a few times. This chain joins TRBV7-2 and TRBJ2-5; D might be TRBD1 (7 bases). The germline CDR1 and CDR2 sequences are SGHTA and FQGNSA. The CDR3 is made up of 11 amino acids. V lost 10 bases and J lost 4, with 10 bases in between. CDR3 sequence reads: CAIRGVETQYF. CDR3 nucleotide sequence: TGTGCCATCAGGGGGGTAGAGACCCAGTACTTC.

This clonotype was seen repeatedly, ten times or more. The rearrangement joins TRBV18 to TRBJ1-6, with D perhaps matching TRBD1 (6 bases). V lost 8 bases and J 5 bases, leaving 10 bases between the germline ends. Looked up from germline, CDR1 is KGHSH and CDR2 is LQKENI. This CDR3 has 13 residues. The CDR3: CASQDRDNSPLHF. CDR3 bases: TGTGCCAGCCAGGACAGAGATAATTCACCCCTCCACTTT.

The chain carries TRBV5-1 and TRBJ2-1; unclear D gene. This CDR3 has 14 amino acids. Germline V gene sequence: CDR1 SGHRS, CDR2 YFSETQ. The germline V and J ends were trimmed by 2 bases and 3 bases, with 9 bases remaining between them. The CDR3 DNA sequence: TGCGCCAGCAGCTTCATTGCGAGCTACAATGAGCAGTTCTTC. It yields the protein CASSFIASYNEQFF.

V gene TRBV11-2 combines with J gene TRBJ2-3; D perhaps matches TRBD2 (7 bases). The CDR3 has 17 amino acids. Germline CDR1 and CDR2: SGHAT and FQNNGV. V lost 2 bases and J 0 bases, leaving 15 bases between the germline ends. CDR3 loop: CASSLSGAGDSTDTQYF. CDR3 in DNA: TGTGCCAGCAGCTTATCGGGGGCGGGGGATAGCACAGATACGCAGTATTTT. The full variable domain, completed using reference TRBV11-2 and TRBJ2-3, is EAGVAQSPRYKIIEKRQSVAFWCNPISGHATLYWYQQILGQGPKLLIQFQNNGVVDDSQLPKDRFSAERLKGVDSTLKIQPAKLEDSAVYLCASSLSGAGDSTDTQYFGPGTRLTVL.

The V gene is TRBV11-2, the J gene TRBJ2-5, with D perhaps assigned TRBD1 or TRBD2 (5 bases each). The germline V gene has CDR1 SGHAT and CDR2 FQNNGV. This CDR3 spans 17 amino acids. Trimming left V 6 bases short and J 5 bases short, with 25 bases between. CDR3 nucleotide sequence: TGTGCCAGCAGGAGTCCTACGAGGCAGGGCTGGGGGGAGACCCAGTACTTC. It translates to CASRSPTRQGWGETQYF. The full variable domain, rest sourced from reference TRBV11-2 and TRBJ2-5, is EAGVAQSPRYKIIEKRQSVAFWCNPISGHATLYWYQQILGQGPKLLIQFQNNGVVDDSQLPKDRFSAERLKGVDSTLKIQPAKLEDSAVYLCASRSPTRQGWGETQYFGPGTRLLVL.

This rearrangement joins TRBV28 to TRBJ2-4; D assignment may be TRBD1 or TRBD2 (7 bases each). The CDR3 has 15 amino acids. Germline V gene data show CDR1 as MDHEN and CDR2 as SYDVKM. V gave up 10 bases and J gave up 8 bases, with 24 bases separating them. The CDR3 nucleotides are TGTGCCACCAGGGGGGGCTCCTCTGTTGTGGACATTCAGTACTTC. Its translation is CATRGGSSVVDIQYF.